Included here is one T cell receptor (beta chain) sequence, with context. The target antigen is unknown. This record belongs to a study of T cell repertoires in cytomegalovirus infection. The overall study: CMV infection plus the matching HLA type was flagged by public TCR beta signatures. Points from the study as a whole: HLA-C-restricted TCR beta clonotypes specific for CMV led the ex vivo response. Cumulative frequency (of public TCR beta family members) identified carriers of CMV plus the relevant HLA.

This CDR3 is 14 amino acids long. The germline V and J ends were trimmed by 3 bases and 1 base, with 9 bases remaining between them. CDR1 is KGHSH and CDR2 is LQKENI in the germline V gene. TCRdb called the reads again in MiXCR, with one record for every CDR3 protein. The sample gives 350,000 to 450,000 distinct CDR3 sequences, around 18% of which show up once; approximately 10% is in the top ten. Sequencing used PBMCs. The sequence was collected from a human donor in good health (CMV status not recorded). Some clones in this sample may be carry-over from other donors' samples. J is TRBJ2-5 and V is TRBV18; possibly TRBD1 for D (5 bases). The CDR3 here is CASSPADTQETQYF. The CDR3 coding sequence is TGTGCCAGCTCACCGGCGGACACCCAAGAGACCCAGTACTTC.